The following is a TCR beta chain sequence with its context. These data come from a study of blood T cell repertoires in COVID-19. The overall study: The samples span acute and convalescent COVID-19 from the United States, Italy and Spain.

Original processing notes: How many nucleated cells were present was estimated from reference gene primer amplification. Sequencing used immunoSEQ multiplex PCR; TCRdb keeps in-frame clones, though not all of them. V and J calls plus clone size are reproduced from that table; the DNA served to infer D and trimming. The table has 250,000 to 300,000 clones, around 83% seen once. CDR1 is MNHEY and CDR2 is SMNVEV in the germline V gene (reference sequence). V shed 5 bases and J shed 3 bases, with 14 bases lying between them. This CDR3 has 15 amino acids. The sequence was obtained from a man younger than 35 with active or convalescent COVID-19. Sequenced material: peripheral blood. This chain links TRBV27 with TRBJ1-5, with D tentatively TRBD1 (5 bases). The CDR3: CASSALSGLNQPQHF. CDR3 coding DNA: TGTGCCAGCAGTGCCCTTTCAGGGCTCAATCAGCCCCAGCATTTT.